These 15 T cell receptor beta chains came from one sample sequenced in a study of T cell responses to AZD1222 COVID-19 vaccine. Using immunoSEQ multiplex PCR, the repertoire was profiled, and TCRdb retains in-frame clones only, with some absent. The sample has more than 95,000 clones, less than 95% seen once; the top ten hold 4% to 5.5%. The sequencing here drew on peripheral blood, taken on day 0 of MenACWY control vaccination. The receptor source for this set is an adult in good health.

The chain couples TRBV18 to TRBJ1-4; D gene ambiguous. Looked up from germline, CDR1 is KGHSH and CDR2 is LQKENI. CDR3 size: 16 residues. The germline V and J ends were trimmed by 2 bases and 3 bases, with 13 bases remaining between them. CDR3 protein: CASSPDPARANEKLFF. The CDR3, as DNA: TGTGCCAGCTCACCAGATCCCGCCCGGGCTAATGAAAAACTGTTTTTT.

The V call is TRBV5-1, the J call TRBJ2-3, with D maybe TRBD1 (6 bases). Germline V CDR1 and CDR2: SGHRS, YFSETQ. V lost 4 bases, J lost 5 bases, and 20 bases lay in between. The CDR3 is 16 residues long. CDR3 nucleotides: TGCGCCAGCAGCCCCACCGAGGGGGTAGGACTAGATACGCAGTATTTT. Translating gives CASSPTEGVGLDTQYF.

This rearrangement joins TRBV7-2 to TRBJ2-5, with a tentative D call TRBD2 (7 bases). This CDR3 contains 15 residues. V lost 2 bases and J 5 bases, leaving 15 bases between the germline ends. Germline V lookup: CDR1 SGHTA, CDR2 FQGNSA. CDR3 DNA sequence: TGTGCCAGCAGCTTATATGGGGGGGGCCTGGAGACCCAGTACTTC. It specifies CASSLYGGGLETQYF.

The rearrangement links TRBV27 to TRBJ2-7; 15 bases align to TRBD2. Germline V gives CDR1 MNHEY, CDR2 SMNVEV (reference sequence). This CDR3 is 19 amino acids long. J was trimmed by 3 bases and V by 4 bases; bases with no gene match: 13. CDR3 sequence: CASSSWTSGRAMSVYEQYF. Written as DNA, the CDR3 is TGTGCCAGCAGTTCCTGGACTAGCGGGAGGGCCATGAGTGTCTACGAGCAGTACTTC.

The chain is built from TRBV29-1 and TRBJ1-1; D is ambiguous. The germline gives CDR1 SQVTM, CDR2 ANQGSEA. The CDR3 sequence is 12 residues long. Trimming shortened V by 0 bases and J by 11 bases, and 13 bases separated the two germline ends. CDR3 bases: TGCAGCGTTGAAGATCTTATGGAAGCGGCTTTCTTT. The encoded protein is CSVEDLMEAAFF.

CDR3 coding DNA: TGTGCCAGCAGCGAGCCGGGACCCAAAATCTACGAGCAGTACGTC. Its translation: CASSEPGPKIYEQYV. V gene TRBV28 combines with J gene TRBJ2-7, with D possibly being TRBD1 or TRBD2 (5 bases each). Per germline, CDR1 MDHEN and CDR2 SYDVKM. Trimming took 6 bases from V and 3 from J, leaving 18 bases between them. This CDR3 has 15 amino acids.

This chain's CDR3 is CASSEQGTSNQPQHF. The CDR3 nucleotides read TGTGCCAGCAGTGAACAGGGGACTAGCAATCAGCCCCAGCATTTT. V gene TRBV6-1 combines with J gene TRBJ1-5; D possibly corresponds to TRBD1 (6 bases). Germline CDR1 is MNHNS and CDR2 is SASEGT. V was trimmed by 2 bases and J by 0 bases, leaving 8 bases between them. This CDR3 has 15 amino acids.

This chain connects TRBV11-3 to TRBJ2-1; 9 bases are shared with TRBD1. CDR1 is SGHNT, CDR2 YENEEA, per germline. The CDR3 runs to 17 residues. V shed 5 bases, J shed 7 bases, and the junction held 15 bases outside the gene matches. This CDR3 reads CASSPSGRDRVGNEQFF. The CDR3 DNA is TGTGCCAGCAGCCCTAGTGGTCGGGACAGGGTGGGGAATGAGCAGTTCTTC.

The rearrangement uses TRBV5-6 and TRBJ2-3, with 10 nucleotides matching TRBD1. This CDR3 is 15 amino acids long. CDR1 SGHDT and CDR2 YYEEEE come from the germline V gene. V trimming: 3 bases; J trimming: 2 bases; junction bases outside the gene matches: 3. The CDR3 DNA reads as TGTGCCAGCAGCTCGGGACAGGGGTTCACAGATACGCAGTATTTT. This translates into CASSSGQGFTDTQYF.

This clone was seen just once. The chain links TRBV6-5 to TRBJ2-2; 7 positions match TRBD2. V was pared by 2 bases and J by 7 bases, with 4 bases of the junction left unmatched. Germline CDR1 and CDR2: MNHEY and SVGAGI. The CDR3 sequence is 14 residues long. The CDR3 protein is CASSYGASGGELFF. Here the CDR3 DNA reads TGTGCCAGCAGTTACGGGGCTAGCGGCGGGGAGCTGTTTTTT.

This chain connects TRBV24-1 to TRBJ2-5; 9 bases agree with TRBD1. Germline loops: CDR1 KGHDR, CDR2 SFDVKD. The CDR3 totals 16 residues. J was trimmed by 4 bases and V by 6 bases; bases with no gene match: 11. The CDR3 DNA follows: TGTGCCACCAGTTCGGGACAGGGCTATGTCGGAGAGACCCAGTACTTC. As protein: CATSSGQGYVGETQYF.

A single count supports this clone. The chain carries TRBV4-2 and TRBJ1-2; TRBD1 matches at 8 bases. Germline values: CDR1 LGHNA, CDR2 YNFKEQ. The CDR3 sequence is 15 residues long. The junction had 6 bases not matched to a gene; V was cut back by 3 bases and J by 3 bases. CDR3 bases: TGTGCCAGCAGCCACTATCCGGGACAGGACTATGGCTACACCTTC. It codes for CASSHYPGQDYGYTF.

The chain uses TRBV28 and TRBJ1-5; no reliable D call. Deletions cut 7 bases from V and 8 bases from J, with 12 bases between. Looked up from germline, CDR1 is MDHEN and CDR2 is SYDVKM. CDR3 size: 12 residues. The CDR3 sequence: CASNLLGKPQHF. The DNA for the CDR3 is TGTGCCAGCAACCTGCTGGGGAAGCCCCAGCATTTT.

V gene TRBV11-3 combines with J gene TRBJ1-1; TRBD1 is a possible D gene (6 bases). The germline V and J ends were trimmed by 2 bases and 5 bases, with 9 bases remaining between them. The CDR3 length is 13 residues. CDR1 is SGHNT and CDR2 is YENEEA in the germline V gene. The CDR3 DNA is TGTGCCAGCAGCTTATTTCAGGGGACTGAAGCTTTCTTT. Amino acids: CASSLFQGTEAFF.

This clone has just a few counts. This chain connects TRBV12-2 to TRBJ2-3; TRBD2 reflects the table's D call only, with no check against the DNA. TRBV12-2 is given as a pseudogene. CDR3 size: 15 residues. DNA for the CDR3: TGTGCAAGTCGCCCCGCGGCAAATAAAACAGATACGCAGTATTTT. Its translation is CASRPAANKTDTQYF.